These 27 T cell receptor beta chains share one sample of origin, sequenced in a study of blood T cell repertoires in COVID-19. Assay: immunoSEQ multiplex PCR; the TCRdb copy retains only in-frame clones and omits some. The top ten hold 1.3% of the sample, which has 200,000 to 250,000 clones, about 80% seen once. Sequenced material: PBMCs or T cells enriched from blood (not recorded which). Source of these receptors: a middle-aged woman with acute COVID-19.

CDR3 in amino acids: CASGTSGLYTDTQYF. The DNA of the CDR3 is TGTGCCAGCGGGACTAGCGGATTGTACACAGATACGCAGTATTTT. This chain uses TRBV19 with TRBJ2-3; 11 positions match TRBD2. The trim removed 9 bases at V and 2 bases at J, leaving 7 bases unmatched. Germline V CDR1 and CDR2: LNHDA, SQIVND (reference sequence). CDR3 length: 15 residues.

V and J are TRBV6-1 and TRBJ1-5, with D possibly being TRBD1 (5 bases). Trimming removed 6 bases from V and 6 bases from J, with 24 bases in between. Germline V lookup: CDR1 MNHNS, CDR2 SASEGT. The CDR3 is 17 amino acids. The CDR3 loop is CASREPAPDRSIQPQHF. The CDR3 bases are TGTGCCAGCAGAGAACCGGCCCCTGACAGATCGATTCAGCCCCAGCATTTT.

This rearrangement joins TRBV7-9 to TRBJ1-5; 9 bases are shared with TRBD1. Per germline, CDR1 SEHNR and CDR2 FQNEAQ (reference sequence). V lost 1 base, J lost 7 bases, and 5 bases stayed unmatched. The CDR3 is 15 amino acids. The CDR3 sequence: CASSLGTGDLQPQHF. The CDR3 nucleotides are TGTGCCAGCAGCTTAGGGACAGGGGACCTACAGCCCCAGCATTTT. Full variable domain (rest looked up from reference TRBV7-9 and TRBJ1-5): DTGVSQNPRHKITKRGQNVTFRCDPISEHNRLYWYRQTLGQGPEFLTYFQNEAQLEKSRLLSDRFSAERPKGSFSTLEIQRTEQGDSAMYLCASSLGTGDLQPQHFGDGTRLSIL.

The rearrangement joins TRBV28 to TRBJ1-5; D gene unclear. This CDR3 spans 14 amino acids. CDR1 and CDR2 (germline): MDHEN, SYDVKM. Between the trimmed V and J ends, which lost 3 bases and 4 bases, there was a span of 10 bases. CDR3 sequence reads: CASSFRLKNQPQHF. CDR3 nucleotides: TGTGCCAGCAGTTTTCGACTGAAGAATCAGCCCCAGCATTTT.

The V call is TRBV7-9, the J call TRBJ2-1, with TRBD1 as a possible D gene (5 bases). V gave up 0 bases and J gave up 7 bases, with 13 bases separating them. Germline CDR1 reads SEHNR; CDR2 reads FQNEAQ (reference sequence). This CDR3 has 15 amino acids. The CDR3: CASSLAGLTGNEQFF. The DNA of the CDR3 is TGTGCCAGCAGCTTAGCCGGGCTCACAGGAAATGAGCAGTTCTTC.

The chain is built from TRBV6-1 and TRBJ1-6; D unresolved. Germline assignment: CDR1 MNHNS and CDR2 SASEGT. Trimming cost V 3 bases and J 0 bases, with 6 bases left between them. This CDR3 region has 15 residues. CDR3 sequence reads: CASSDPGSYNSPLHF. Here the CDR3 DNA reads TGTGCCAGCAGTGATCCAGGCTCCTATAATTCACCCCTCCACTTT.

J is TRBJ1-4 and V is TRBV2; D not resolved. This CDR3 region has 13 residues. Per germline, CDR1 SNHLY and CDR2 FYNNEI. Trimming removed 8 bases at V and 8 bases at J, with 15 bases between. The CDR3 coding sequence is TGTGCCAGCGCCCAGATGTTTCAAGAAAAACTGTTTTTT. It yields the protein CASAQMFQEKLFF.

CDR3 DNA sequence: TGTGCCAGCAGTTCTGTAGCGGGGCCCTACGAGCAGTACTTC. Protein product: CASSSVAGPYEQYF. The chain recombines TRBV6-5 with TRBJ2-7, with 8 bases that match TRBD2. The CDR3 extends over 14 amino acids. The J segment lost 2 bases and the V segment lost 4 bases, leaving 4 bases of the junction unmatched. The germline gives CDR1 MNHEY, CDR2 SVGAGI.

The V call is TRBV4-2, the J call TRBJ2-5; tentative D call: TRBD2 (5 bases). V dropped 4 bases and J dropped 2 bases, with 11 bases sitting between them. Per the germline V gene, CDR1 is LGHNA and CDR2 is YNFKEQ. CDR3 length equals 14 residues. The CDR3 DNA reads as TGTGCCAGCAGCCTCAACGGAGGTCAAGAGACCCAGTACTTC. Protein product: CASSLNGGQETQYF.

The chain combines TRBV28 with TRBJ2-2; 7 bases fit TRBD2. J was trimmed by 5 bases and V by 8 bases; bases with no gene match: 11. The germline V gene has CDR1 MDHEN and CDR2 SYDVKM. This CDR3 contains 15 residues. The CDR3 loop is CASGFGGGPTGELFF. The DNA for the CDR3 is TGTGCCAGCGGGTTCGGGGGAGGGCCGACCGGGGAGCTGTTTTTT. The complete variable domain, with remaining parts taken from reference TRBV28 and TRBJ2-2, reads DVKVTQSSRYLVKRTGEKVFLECVQDMDHENMFWYRQDPGLGLRLIYFSYDVKMKEKGDIPEGYSVSREKKERFSLILESASTNQTSMYLCASGFGGGPTGELFFGEGSRLTVL.

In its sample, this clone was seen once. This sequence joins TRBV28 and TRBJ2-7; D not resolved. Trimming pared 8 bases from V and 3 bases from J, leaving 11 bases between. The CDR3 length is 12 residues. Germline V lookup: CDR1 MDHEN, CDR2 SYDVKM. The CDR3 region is CASGPSNYEQYF. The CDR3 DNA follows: TGTGCCAGCGGCCCTTCGAACTACGAGCAGTACTTC.

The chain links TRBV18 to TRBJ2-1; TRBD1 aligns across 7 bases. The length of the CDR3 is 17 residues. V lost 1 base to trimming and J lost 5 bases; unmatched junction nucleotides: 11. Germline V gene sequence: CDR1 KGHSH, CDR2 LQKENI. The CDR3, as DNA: TGTGCCAGCTCACCACGGCCACAGGGGCTTAAGGACAATGAGCAGTTCTTC. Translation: CASSPRPQGLKDNEQFF.

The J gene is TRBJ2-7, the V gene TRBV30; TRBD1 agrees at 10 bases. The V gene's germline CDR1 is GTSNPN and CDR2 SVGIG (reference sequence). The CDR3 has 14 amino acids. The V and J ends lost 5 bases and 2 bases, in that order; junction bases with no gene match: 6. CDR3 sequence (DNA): TGTGCCTGGTACCCGGGACAGGGGACCTACGAGCAGTACTTC. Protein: CAWYPGQGTYEQYF. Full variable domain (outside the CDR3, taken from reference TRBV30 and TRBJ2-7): SQTIHQWPATLVQPVGSPLSLECTVEGTSNPNLYWYRQAAGRGLQLLFYSVGIGQISSEVPQNLSASRPQDRQFILSSKKLLLSDSGFYLCAWYPGQGTYEQYFGPGTRLTVT.

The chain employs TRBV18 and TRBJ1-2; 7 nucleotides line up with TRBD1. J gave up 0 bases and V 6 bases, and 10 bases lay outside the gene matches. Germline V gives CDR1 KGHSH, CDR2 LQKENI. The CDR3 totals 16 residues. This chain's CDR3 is CASSPQGTAPNYGYTF. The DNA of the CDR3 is TGTGCCAGCTCTCCTCAAGGGACAGCGCCTAACTATGGCTACACCTTC.

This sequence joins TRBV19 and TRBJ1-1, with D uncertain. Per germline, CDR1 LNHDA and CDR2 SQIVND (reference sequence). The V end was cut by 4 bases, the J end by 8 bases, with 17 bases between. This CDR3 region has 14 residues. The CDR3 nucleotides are TGTGCCAGTAGTACCCCTATCGCGATGAGGGAAGCTTTCTTT. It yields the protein CASSTPIAMREAFF.

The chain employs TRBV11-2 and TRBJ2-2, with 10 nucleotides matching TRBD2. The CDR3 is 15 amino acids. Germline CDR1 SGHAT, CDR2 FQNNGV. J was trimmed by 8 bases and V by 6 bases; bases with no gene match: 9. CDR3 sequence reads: CASRPGTSESGELFF. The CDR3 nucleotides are TGTGCCAGCAGACCCGGGACTAGCGAATCTGGGGAGCTGTTTTTT.

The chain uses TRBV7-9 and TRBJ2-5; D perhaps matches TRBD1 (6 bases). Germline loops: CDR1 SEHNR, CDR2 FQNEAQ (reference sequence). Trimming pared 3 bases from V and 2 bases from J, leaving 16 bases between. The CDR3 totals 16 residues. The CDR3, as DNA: TGTGCCAGCAGCTTTGTTCTGACGACAGGACAAGAGACCCAGTACTTC. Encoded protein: CASSFVLTTGQETQYF.

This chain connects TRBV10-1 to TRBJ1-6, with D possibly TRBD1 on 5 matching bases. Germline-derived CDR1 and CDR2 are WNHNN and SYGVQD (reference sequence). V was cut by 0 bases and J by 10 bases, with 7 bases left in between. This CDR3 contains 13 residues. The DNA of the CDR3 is TGCGCCAGCAGTGAGTCAGGGGCCTCACCCCTCCACTTT. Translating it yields CASSESGASPLHF.

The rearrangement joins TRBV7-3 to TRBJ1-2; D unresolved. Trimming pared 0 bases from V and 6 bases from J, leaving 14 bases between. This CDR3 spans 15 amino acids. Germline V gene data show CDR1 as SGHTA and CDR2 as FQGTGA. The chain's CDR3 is CASSLTLSGSNGYTF. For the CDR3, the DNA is TGTGCCAGCAGCTTAACGTTATCGGGGTCTAATGGCTACACCTTC. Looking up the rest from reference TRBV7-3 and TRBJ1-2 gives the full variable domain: GAGVSQTPSNKVTEKGKYVELRCDPISGHTALYWYRQSLGQGPEFLIYFQGTGAADDSGLPNDRFFAVRPEGSVSTLKIQRTERGDSAVYLCASSLTLSGSNGYTFGSGTRLTVV.

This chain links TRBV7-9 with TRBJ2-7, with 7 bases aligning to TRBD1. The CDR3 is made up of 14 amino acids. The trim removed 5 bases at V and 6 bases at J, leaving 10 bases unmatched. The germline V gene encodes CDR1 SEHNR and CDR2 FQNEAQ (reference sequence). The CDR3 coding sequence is TGTGCCAGCAGCACCGGTGTGACAGGGATCGAGCAGTACTTC. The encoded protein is CASSTGVTGIEQYF.

This CDR3 is CASRASNQPQHF. CDR3 bases: TGTGCCAGCAGAGCCAGCAATCAGCCCCAGCATTTT. The gene calls are TRBV12-3 or TRBV12-4 and TRBJ1-5, with D uncertain. Trimming cost V 6 bases and J 1 base, with 4 bases left between them. The CDR3 is made up of 12 amino acids.

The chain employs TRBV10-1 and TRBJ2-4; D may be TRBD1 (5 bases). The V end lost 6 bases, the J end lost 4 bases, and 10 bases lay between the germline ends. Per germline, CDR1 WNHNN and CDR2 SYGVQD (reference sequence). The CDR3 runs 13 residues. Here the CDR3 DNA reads TGCGCCAGCAGCGGCGACAGAAAAAACATTCAGTACTTC. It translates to CASSGDRKNIQYF.

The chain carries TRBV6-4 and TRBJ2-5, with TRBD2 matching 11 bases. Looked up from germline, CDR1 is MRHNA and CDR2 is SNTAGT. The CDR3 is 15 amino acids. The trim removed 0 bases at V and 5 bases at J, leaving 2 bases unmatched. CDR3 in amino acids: CASSDSTSGSETQYF. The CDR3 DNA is TGTGCCAGCAGTGACTCTACTAGCGGGAGTGAGACCCAGTACTTC.

The CDR3 coding sequence is TGTGCCAGCAGCCCGGGCCCCCGAGGGGAAAAACTGTTTTTT. It yields the protein CASSPGPRGEKLFF. V usage is TRBV3-1 (or the pseudogene TRBV3-2) and J usage is TRBJ1-4; D not certain. The CDR3 sequence is 14 residues long. Looked up from germline, CDR1 is LGHDT and CDR2 is YNNKEL (reference sequence). The germline V and J ends were trimmed by 4 bases and 8 bases, with 14 bases remaining between them.

DNA of the CDR3: TGTGCCAGCAGTGACGGGGGGAACGGGGCCAACGTCCTGACTTTC. Translated, it gives CASSDGGNGANVLTF. The gene calls are TRBV6-2 or TRBV6-3 and TRBJ2-6, with 7 bases that match TRBD2. Trimming at V came to 5 bases and at J to 4 bases, leaving 5 bases not matched to a gene. CDR3 length: 15 residues. Germline loops: CDR1 MNHEY, CDR2 SVGEGT.

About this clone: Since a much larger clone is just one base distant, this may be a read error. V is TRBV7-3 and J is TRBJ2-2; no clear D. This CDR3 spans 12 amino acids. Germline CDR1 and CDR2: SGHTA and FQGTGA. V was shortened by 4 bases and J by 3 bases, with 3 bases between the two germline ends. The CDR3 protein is CASSSYTGELFF. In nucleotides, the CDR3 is TGTGCCAGCAGCTCGTACACCGGGGAGCTGTTTTTT.

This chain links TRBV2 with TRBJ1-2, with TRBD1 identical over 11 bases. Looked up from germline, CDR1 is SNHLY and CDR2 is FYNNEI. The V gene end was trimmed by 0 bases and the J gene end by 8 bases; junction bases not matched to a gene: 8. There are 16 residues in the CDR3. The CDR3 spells CASSEADPGQGAGYTF. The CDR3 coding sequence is TGTGCCAGCAGTGAAGCCGACCCCGGACAGGGGGCGGGCTACACCTTC.